Shown below are 21 T cell receptor beta chains from a single sample sequenced in a study of blood T cells in healthy people across ages. A second PCR, run for roughly 7 to 11 cycles, used a sample-barcoded 5' primer plus a J-beta primer mix. Each CDR3 protein gets one entry after TCRdb re-called the 5' RACE reads with MiXCR. The data show about 670,000 distinct CDR3 sequences, 52% seen once. Sequencing used blood. The origin of the receptors is a woman older than 75 in good health.

This chain uses TRBV11-2 with TRBJ2-4; D is possibly TRBD1 or TRBD2 (5 bases each). The J call may be mistaken, given a closer DNA end match to TRBJ2-7. Per germline, CDR1 SGHAT and CDR2 FQNNGV. This CDR3 is 15 amino acids long. The CDR3 DNA is TGTGCCAGCAGCCCGGGACCCACGAAGTCCTACGAGCAGTACTTC. Protein: CASSPGPTKSYEQYF.

The J gene is TRBJ2-7, the V gene TRBV15; perhaps D is TRBD1 or TRBD2 (5 bases each). CDR3 length: 15 amino acids. CDR1 LNHNV and CDR2 YYDKDF come from the germline V gene (reference sequence). The V end lost 3 bases, the J end lost 0 bases, and 12 bases lay between the germline ends. The DNA of the CDR3 is TGTGCCACCAGCAGGGAGAGGGGATTCTCCTACGAGCAGTACTTC. Protein product: CATSRERGFSYEQYF.

In the case of this clonotype: It may be a read error: a sequence one base away is much more abundant. The chain carries TRBV15 and TRBJ2-5; D is uncertain. CDR1 and CDR2 from the germline V gene are LNHNV and YYDKDF (reference sequence). Between the trimmed V and J ends, which lost 1 base and 11 bases, there was a span of 20 bases. This CDR3 has 15 residues. The CDR3 nucleotides are TGTGCCACCAGCAGAGCCGCTAGTAGTTACAATGAGCAGTACTTC. Its translation: CATSRAASSYNEQYF.

The sample holds a few counts of this clonotype. The chain has TRBV20-1 and TRBJ1-6; 9 bases align to TRBD1. Germline trimming cut 5 bases from V and 10 bases from J; bases unmatched to any gene: 9. This CDR3 contains 14 residues. Per germline, CDR1 DFQATT and CDR2 SNEGSKA (reference sequence). The CDR3 protein is CSAERQGGGSPLHF. The CDR3 DNA reads TGCAGTGCTGAAAGACAGGGGGGAGGCTCACCCCTCCACTTT.

The chain joins TRBV4-1 to TRBJ2-1; TRBD1 matches 8 bases. The germline gives CDR1 MGHRA, CDR2 YSYEKL. The CDR3 is made up of 15 amino acids. Trimming cost V 0 bases and J 7 bases; bases outside gene matches: 5. CDR3 in DNA: TGCGCCAGCAGCCAAGATCGACAGGGGTGGAATGAGCAGTTCTTC. As protein: CASSQDRQGWNEQFF.

The chain couples TRBV6-6 to TRBJ2-3; TRBD1 agrees at 11 bases. The CDR3 spans 14 residues. CDR1 and CDR2 from the germline V gene are MNHNY and SVGAGI (reference sequence). J lost 6 bases, V lost 5 bases, and 4 bases had no gene match. The CDR3 sequence is CASSPGQGGDTQYF. In nucleotides, the CDR3 is TGTGCCAGCAGTCCGGGACAGGGGGGGGATACGCAGTATTTT.

Concerning this clonotype itself: One base away lies a much larger clone, so this may be a sequencing read error. The DNA of the CDR3 is TGTGCCAGCAGTTGCGTGACTAACAATGAGCAGTTCTTC. This sequence encodes CASSCVTNNEQFF. V gene TRBV12-3 or TRBV12-4 combines with J gene TRBJ2-1; D is perhaps TRBD2 (5 bases). The CDR3 consists of 13 residues. V gave up 4 bases and J gave up 5 bases, with 9 bases separating them.

This clonotype appeared many times. Here the CDR3 reads CASSEWKNTDTQYF. The CDR3 coding sequence is TGTGCCAGCAGTGAATGGAAGAACACAGATACGCAGTATTTT. The V gene is TRBV25-1, the J gene TRBJ2-3, with D unresolved. The germline V gene has CDR1 MGHDK and CDR2 SYGVNS. Trimming took off 1 base at V and 2 bases at J, with 7 bases between the two ends. The length of the CDR3 is 14 residues.

The V call is TRBV5-1, the J call TRBJ2-5; 8 positions match TRBD2. After removal of 6 bases from V and 11 bases from J, the junction contained 12 bases not matched to a gene. CDR3 size: 13 residues. The germline V gene encodes CDR1 SGHRS and CDR2 YFSETQ. The CDR3 nucleotides are TGCGCCAGCACACTAGCGGAATCCAGTGAGCAGTACTTC. Amino acids: CASTLAESSEQYF.

This clonotype came up many times. The CDR3 bases are TGTGCCAGCAGCTCGAGACAGAAGTACAAAAACATTCAGTACTTC. Protein product: CASSSRQKYKNIQYF. The chain couples TRBV7-2 to TRBJ2-4; D perhaps matches TRBD1 (5 bases). This CDR3 is built from 15 residues. The germline V and J ends were trimmed by 4 bases and 3 bases, with 13 bases remaining between them. The germline V gene has CDR1 SGHTA and CDR2 FQGNSA.

This clonotype came up once. V usage is TRBV15 and J usage is TRBJ2-3; a weak D match, TRBD2 (6 bases). V was clipped by 9 bases and J by 2 bases, with 15 bases between them. Germline lookup yields CDR1 LNHNV and CDR2 YYDKDF (reference sequence). The CDR3 is made up of 14 amino acids. The CDR3 nucleotides are TGTGCCACGGAGGGCATGGAGCACACAGATACGCAGTATTTT. Translating it yields CATEGMEHTDTQYF.

The rearrangement links TRBV5-1 to TRBJ2-1; no firm D call. The CDR3 totals 13 residues. The germline V gene encodes CDR1 SGHRS and CDR2 YFSETQ. V lost 2 bases to trimming and J lost 10 bases, with 13 bases between them. CDR3 sequence reads: CASSFAEFYEQFF. DNA for the CDR3: TGCGCCAGCAGCTTTGCAGAGTTCTACGAGCAGTTCTTC.

Concerning this clonotype itself: This may come from a read error, since a much larger clone is one base off. The DNA of the CDR3 is TGTGCCATCAAGGGGAACTCTTACAATGAGCAGTACTTC. As protein: CAIKGNSYNEQYF. V gene TRBV10-3 combines with J gene TRBJ2-7, with D maybe TRBD1 (5 bases). The CDR3 loop spans 13 amino acids. The V gene's germline CDR1 is ENHRY and CDR2 SYGVKD. V lost 7 bases, J lost 7 bases, and 17 bases lay in between.

This chain connects TRBV14 to TRBJ1-2; D not resolved. The CDR3 runs to 14 residues. The V end lost 5 bases, the J end lost 4 bases, and 14 bases lay between the germline ends. Germline lookup yields CDR1 SGHDN and CDR2 FVKESK. Here the CDR3 DNA reads TGTGCCAGCAGCAATCAGACGACTACCTATGGCTACACCTTC. This codes for CASSNQTTTYGYTF.

This clonotype has ten or more counts. The chain employs TRBV2 and TRBJ1-4; 12 bases agree with TRBD1. The V gene's germline CDR1 is SNHLY and CDR2 FYNNEI. There are 13 residues in the CDR3. Trimming took 7 bases from V and 10 from J; bases not matched to a gene: 4. The DNA of the CDR3 is TGTGCCAGCACCGGGACAGGGGGCGGAAAACTGTTTTTT. This translates into CASTGTGGGKLFF.

The chain couples TRBV6-2 or TRBV6-3 to TRBJ2-7; D uncertain. The V end was cut by 6 bases, the J end by 2 bases, with 17 bases between. The CDR3 has 15 residues. From germline, CDR1 is MNHEY and CDR2 SVGEGT. The CDR3 bases are TGTGCCAGCAGCCCACGAACGCAGGCAACCTACGAGCAGTACTTC. It codes for CASSPRTQATYEQYF.

This clonotype was detected ten times or more. The chain couples TRBV28 to TRBJ2-3; TRBD2 aligns across 8 bases. V lost 8 bases and J lost 0; bases outside the gene matches: 4. Germline CDR1 is MDHEN and CDR2 is SYDVKM. CDR3 length: 14 residues. The CDR3 protein is CASPPGGSTDTQYF. The CDR3 bases are TGTGCCAGCCCCCCGGGAGGGAGCACAGATACGCAGTATTTT.

This clonotype has ten or more counts. The chain is built from TRBV3-1 and TRBJ2-4; D call uncertain. The germline V gene encodes CDR1 LGHDT and CDR2 YNNKEL (reference sequence). V lost 4 bases and J 3 bases, leaving 16 bases between the germline ends. This CDR3 has 16 amino acids. The CDR3 spells CASSLHGERSKNIQYF. In DNA, the CDR3 is TGTGCCAGCAGCCTCCATGGCGAACGGAGCAAAAACATTCAGTACTTC.

The genes are TRBV4-1 and TRBJ2-3, with 11 bases matching TRBD1. The CDR3 spans 15 residues. The V and J ends lost 2 bases and 4 bases, in that order; junction bases with no gene match: 2. Germline V CDR1 and CDR2: MGHRA, YSYEKL. The CDR3 protein is CASSQPGQGADTQYF. CDR3 nucleotides: TGCGCCAGCAGCCAACCGGGACAGGGGGCAGATACGCAGTATTTT.

This clonotype was recorded many times. The CDR3 coding sequence is TGTGCCAGCAACTCGGACAGGTCCTCCTACGAGCAGTACTTC. Encoded protein: CASNSDRSSYEQYF. The chain uses TRBV9 and TRBJ2-7, with 7 positions matching TRBD1. V lost 6 bases, J lost 0 bases, and 6 bases stayed unmatched. Germline V gives CDR1 SGDLS, CDR2 YYNGEE. The CDR3 runs 14 residues.

This chain links TRBV12-3 or TRBV12-4 with TRBJ2-7, with D possibly matching TRBD2 (6 bases). The germline V and J ends were trimmed by 7 bases and 7 bases, with 20 bases remaining between them. CDR3 length equals 14 residues. This chain's CDR3 is CASNKLASYNEQYF. The CDR3 DNA reads as TGTGCCAGCAACAAACTAGCATCCTACAATGAGCAGTACTTC.